This T cell receptor beta chain came from a study of blood T cell repertoires in COVID-19. Looking at the study overall: The samples span acute and convalescent COVID-19 from the United States, Italy and Spain.

Assay used: immunoSEQ multiplex PCR; TCRdb lists only in-frame clones, some missing. Here the sample spans some 80,000 clones, 81% being singletons. The CDR3 runs to 17 residues. The germline CDR1 and CDR2 sequences are SGHNT and YYREEE (reference sequence). Trimming cost V 3 bases and J 8 bases; bases outside gene matches: 11. This clone was found once. The clonotype was recovered from a man aged 80 or over with acute or convalescent COVID-19. The specimen sequenced was peripheral blood. This chain uses TRBV5-4 with TRBJ2-3; 14 bases match TRBD2. CDR3 in DNA: TGTGCCAGCAGCTCCCCGACTAGCGGGAGGGCCTTGGGTACGCAGTATTTT. It encodes CASSSPTSGRALGTQYF.